The next 24 T cell receptor beta chains were all read from a single sample in a study of cytomegalovirus exposure and HLA in healthy donors. The PCR had 60 Vbeta and 13 Jbeta primers. The assay was immunoSEQ multiplex PCR, and TCRdb's table has in-frame clones only and misses some. The sample includes about 65,000 clones. Source material: PBMCs. The origin of the receptors is a boy between 10 and 17 years old in good health and CMV-seronegative.

The chain is built from TRBV6-1 and TRBJ1-1; D uncertain. V shed 4 bases and J shed 4 bases, with 7 bases lying between them. Germline CDR1 and CDR2: MNHNS and SASEGT. The CDR3 sequence is 12 residues long. CDR3 amino acids: CASSADITEAFF. CDR3 nucleotide sequence: TGTGCCAGCAGTGCCGACATCACTGAAGCTTTCTTT.

This sequence joins TRBV18 and TRBJ2-5; 10 nucleotides align to TRBD1. The CDR3 sequence is 13 residues long. Germline lookup yields CDR1 KGHSH and CDR2 LQKENI. After removal of 6 bases from V and 5 bases from J, the junction contained 3 bases not matched to a gene. The CDR3: CASSRDRGETQYF. CDR3 nucleotide sequence: TGTGCCAGCTCCCGGGACAGGGGTGAGACCCAGTACTTC.

CDR3 DNA: TGTGCCAGCAGCTCCAAAGAGACCCAGTACTTC. Its translation: CASSSKETQYF. J is TRBJ2-5 and V is TRBV5-4; D is ambiguous. V was pared by 3 bases and J by 3 bases, with 3 bases between. The germline CDR1 and CDR2 sequences are SGHNT and YYREEE (reference sequence). The CDR3 is made up of 11 amino acids.

This chain joins TRBV13 and TRBJ1-3, with a weak D call TRBD1 (5 bases). CDR1 and CDR2 (germline): PRHDT, FYEKMQ (reference sequence). The CDR3 loop spans 17 amino acids. Trimming took off 6 bases at V and 2 bases at J, with 20 bases between the two ends. CDR3 nucleotide sequence: TGTGCCAGCAGGTTTAGACCCGCAGGGAGGACTGGAAACACCATATATTTT. It codes for CASRFRPAGRTGNTIYF.

J is TRBJ1-1 and V is TRBV5-1; 7 bases agree with TRBD1. V was pared by 2 bases and J by 5 bases, with 6 bases of the junction left unmatched. CDR3 size: 14 residues. Germline V gene data show CDR1 as SGHRS and CDR2 as YFSETQ. The CDR3 nucleotides are TGCGCCAGCAGCTTACAAACAGGGGAGACTGAAGCTTTCTTT. Translating gives CASSLQTGETEAFF.

The J gene is TRBJ2-1, the V gene TRBV29-1, with a tentative D call TRBD2 (6 bases). The V gene lost 3 bases and the J gene lost 0 bases, with 15 bases spanning the gap. The CDR3 spans 16 residues. CDR1 SQVTM and CDR2 ANQGSEA come from the germline V gene. The CDR3 nucleotides are TGCAGCGTTGAGGGGTGGGGGACTCTCTCCTACAATGAGCAGTTCTTC. Translation: CSVEGWGTLSYNEQFF.

The V call is TRBV9, the J call TRBJ2-3, with TRBD2 matching 10 bases. There are 15 residues in the CDR3. The V gene's germline CDR1 is SGDLS and CDR2 YYNGEE. V lost 4 bases and J lost 6; bases outside the gene matches: 8. The CDR3 DNA follows: TGTGCCAGCAGCCCCCGGCGTAGCGGGGGGGATACGCAGTATTTT. Protein: CASSPRRSGGDTQYF. The whole variable domain, filled in from reference TRBV9 and TRBJ2-3, reads DSGVTQTPKHLITATGQRVTLRCSPRSGDLSVYWYQQSLDQGLQFLIQYYNGEERAKGNILERFSAQQFPDLHSELNLSSLELGDSALYFCASSPRRSGGDTQYFGPGTRLTVL.

This chain joins TRBV6-5 and TRBJ1-2; 8 bases agree with TRBD1. The trim removed 6 bases at V and 9 bases at J, leaving 12 bases unmatched. The CDR3 loop spans 14 amino acids. Germline V gives CDR1 MNHEY, CDR2 SVGAGI. DNA for the CDR3: TGTGCCAGCAGGAAACAGGGGGTTGATTTTAGCTACACCTTC. Translating it yields CASRKQGVDFSYTF.

V is TRBV5-1 and J is TRBJ1-5, with D possibly matching TRBD1 (5 bases). CDR3 size: 14 residues. CDR1 is SGHRS, CDR2 YFSETQ, per germline. V lost 0 bases, J lost 6 bases, and 10 bases lay in between. CDR3 DNA sequence: TGCGCCAGCAGCTTGGATAGGGGAGGTCAGCCCCAGCATTTT. It is translated as CASSLDRGGQPQHF.

The chain links TRBV9 to TRBJ1-2; D not resolved. Germline CDR1 and CDR2: SGDLS and YYNGEE. The CDR3 is 16 residues long. The V end lost 2 bases, the J end lost 2 bases, and 16 bases lay between the germline ends. The CDR3 is CASSVSVGGVNYGYTF. CDR3 sequence (DNA): TGTGCCAGCAGCGTTAGTGTGGGAGGCGTAAACTATGGCTACACCTTC.

The chain has TRBV6-5 and TRBJ1-2; 9 nucleotides match TRBD1. V was pared by 2 bases and J by 4 bases, with 8 bases of the junction left unmatched. This CDR3 spans 16 amino acids. From germline, CDR1 is MNHEY and CDR2 SVGAGI. The CDR3 reads CASSYDTGTGFYGYTF. In DNA, the CDR3 is TGTGCCAGCAGTTACGACACCGGGACAGGGTTCTATGGCTACACCTTC.

Points on this clone: Mismatch with germline at one junction end may stem from a read error. J is TRBJ2-1 and V is TRBV5-1; 7 bases align to TRBD1. Germline values: CDR1 SGHRS, CDR2 YFSETQ. The CDR3 covers 14 residues. CDR3 amino acids: CASTTDRSYNEQFF. The CDR3 DNA reads as TGTGCCAGCACTACGGACAGGTCCTACAATGAGCAGTTCTTC.

The chain combines TRBV9 with TRBJ2-1; 8 bases are a match to TRBD2. The ends lost 2 bases at V and 2 bases at J; junction bases unmatched: 3. From germline, CDR1 is SGDLS and CDR2 YYNGEE. This CDR3 has 15 residues. For the CDR3, the DNA is TGTGCCAGCAGCGTCGTTAGCGGGGCCTACAATGAGCAGTTCTTC. Protein product: CASSVVSGAYNEQFF.

V gene TRBV11-2 combines with J gene TRBJ2-4, with 8 bases aligning to TRBD2. Germline loops: CDR1 SGHAT, CDR2 FQNNGV. This CDR3 has 17 residues. Unmatched junction bases numbered 12, after V lost 0 bases and J lost 8 bases. In DNA, the CDR3 is TGTGCCAGCAGCTTAGATCCGGGACTAGGCGAAGGTGACATTCAGTACTTC. Protein sequence: CASSLDPGLGEGDIQYF.

This chain joins TRBV19 and TRBJ1-3; D gene ambiguous. The CDR3 is made up of 15 amino acids. The ends were cut back, 5 bases at V and 0 bases at J, with 11 bases in the middle. The V gene's germline CDR1 is LNHDA and CDR2 SQIVND (reference sequence). The DNA for the CDR3 is TGTGCCAGTAGTCTTAATTGGAGCTCTGGAAACACCATATATTTT. Protein: CASSLNWSSGNTIYF.

The chain uses TRBV11-2 and TRBJ2-5; 10 bases agree with TRBD1. The CDR3 runs to 14 residues. Germline V gene sequence: CDR1 SGHAT, CDR2 FQNNGV. J lost 4 bases, V lost 3 bases, and 2 bases had no gene match. For the CDR3, the DNA is TGTGCCAGCAGCTTCCGGGACAGGGGAGAGACCCAGTACTTC. This encodes CASSFRDRGETQYF.

This rearrangement joins TRBV6-1 to TRBJ1-5, with TRBD1 matching over 7 bases. The CDR3 has 15 amino acids. The V segment lost 7 bases and the J segment 5 bases; nucleotides outside the gene matches: 11. Germline V gives CDR1 MNHNS, CDR2 SASEGT. For the CDR3, the DNA is TGTGCCAGCATTTCGGTAGGGGGCGGTTATCAGCCCCAGCATTTT. Encoded protein: CASISVGGGYQPQHF.

The chain has TRBV10-3 and TRBJ2-7, with D tentatively TRBD2 (5 bases). The V end lost 5 bases, the J end lost 3 bases, and 14 bases lay between the germline ends. Germline loops: CDR1 ENHRY, CDR2 SYGVKD. This CDR3 contains 14 residues. The CDR3 spells CAISITSDGYEQYF. The CDR3 bases are TGTGCCATCAGTATAACTAGTGATGGCTACGAGCAGTACTTC.

V is TRBV7-8 and J is TRBJ2-7, with TRBD2 matching over 8 bases. The CDR3 sequence is 14 residues long. CDR1 is SGHVS, CDR2 FQNEAQ, per germline. The junction had 4 bases not matched to a gene; V was cut back by 6 bases and J by 0 bases. Here the CDR3 DNA reads TGTGCCAGCAGACTACGGGAGGGCTCCTACGAGCAGTACTTC. Translated: CASRLREGSYEQYF.

The chain uses TRBV27 and TRBJ2-7; TRBD1 agrees at 9 bases. This CDR3 is 15 amino acids long. CDR1 and CDR2 (germline): MNHEY, SMNVEV (reference sequence). The J segment lost 5 bases and the V segment lost 5 bases, leaving 10 bases of the junction unmatched. The CDR3 coding sequence is TGTGCCAGCAGTCTGCTAGGGACAGGGTCGGACGAGCAGTACTTC. Protein sequence: CASSLLGTGSDEQYF.

V usage is TRBV19 and J usage is TRBJ1-3; 9 positions agree with TRBD1. J was trimmed by 4 bases and V by 2 bases; bases with no gene match: 12. CDR1 LNHDA and CDR2 SQIVND come from the germline V gene (reference sequence). There are 18 residues in the CDR3. The CDR3 protein is CASSITLPTGGVGNTIYF. CDR3 nucleotides: TGTGCCAGTAGTATAACACTCCCGACAGGGGGAGTAGGAAACACCATATATTTT.

This chain links TRBV5-1 with TRBJ2-2; 7 bases agree with TRBD1. This CDR3 contains 16 residues. In germline, CDR1 is SGHRS, CDR2 YFSETQ. Unmatched junction bases numbered 9, after V lost 0 bases and J lost 7 bases. The CDR3 bases are TGCGCCAGCAGCTTGGCAGAGGGGGCGCAGGACGGGGAGCTGTTTTTT. This translates into CASSLAEGAQDGELFF.

This rearrangement joins TRBV7-7 to TRBJ2-2; a possible D gene is TRBD1 (5 bases). Trimming stripped 4 bases from V and 1 base from J, with 10 bases between. CDR3 length: 15 residues. Per the germline V gene, CDR1 is SSHAT and CDR2 is FNYEAQ (reference sequence). CDR3 residues: CASSYVTGNTGELFF. The CDR3 coding sequence is TGTGCCAGCAGCTATGTAACAGGGAACACCGGGGAGCTGTTTTTT.

This chain connects TRBV2 to TRBJ2-7; D not resolved. The V and J ends lost 2 bases and 5 bases respectively, with 13 bases between them. Per germline, CDR1 SNHLY and CDR2 FYNNEI. The CDR3 covers 14 residues. In DNA form, the CDR3 reads TGTGCCAGCAGTGAACTCCCAGGCCCTCACGAGCAGTACTTC. Translating gives CASSELPGPHEQYF. Combining the CDR3 with reference TRBV2 and TRBJ2-7 gives the whole variable domain EPEVTQTPSHQVTQMGQEVILRCVPISNHLYFYWYRQILGQKVEFLVSFYNNEISEKSEIFDDQFSVERPDGSNFTLKIRSTKLEDSAMYFCASSELPGPHEQYFGPGTRLTVT.